This TCR beta chain was found in a study of blood T cell repertoires in COVID-19. The method was immunoSEQ multiplex PCR; TCRdb's version includes in-frame clones alone and lacks a portion of them. Here the sample spans some 320,000 clones, around 90% being singletons. Germline CDR1 SGDLS, CDR2 YYNGEE. This CDR3 has 15 residues. With 0 bases removed from V and 3 bases from J, the gap between germline ends came to 7 bases. The sequence was obtained from a man aged 60 to 69 who had recovered from COVID-19. This chain joins TRBV9 and TRBJ1-6; D gene uncertain. The sample comprised PBMCs or T cells enriched from blood (not recorded which). The DNA of the CDR3 is TGTGCCAGCAGCGTAGAACCGAGCTATAATTCACCCCTCCACTTT. This codes for CASSVEPSYNSPLHF.